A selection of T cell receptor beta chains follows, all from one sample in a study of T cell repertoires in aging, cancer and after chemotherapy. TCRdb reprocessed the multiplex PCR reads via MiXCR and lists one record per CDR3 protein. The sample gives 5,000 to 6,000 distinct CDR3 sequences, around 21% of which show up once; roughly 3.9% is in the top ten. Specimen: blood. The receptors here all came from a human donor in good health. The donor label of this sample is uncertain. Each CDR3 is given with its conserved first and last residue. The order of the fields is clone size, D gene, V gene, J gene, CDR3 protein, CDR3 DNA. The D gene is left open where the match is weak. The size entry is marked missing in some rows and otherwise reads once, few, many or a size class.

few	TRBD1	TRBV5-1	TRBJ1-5	CASSPTGYDQPQHF	TGCGCCAGCAGCCCGACAGGGTATGATCAGCCCCAGCATTTT
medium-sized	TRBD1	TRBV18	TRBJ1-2	CASSPSPQGAYGYTF	TGTGCCAGCTCACCATCCCCCCAGGGGGCCTATGGCTACACCTTC
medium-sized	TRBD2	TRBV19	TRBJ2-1	CASSIGSGGDNEQFF	TGTGCCAGTAGTATAGGCAGCGGGGGGGACAATGAGCAGTTCTTC
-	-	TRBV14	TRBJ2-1	CASSQGKGIGTGCNEQFF	TGTGCCAGCAGCCAAGGAAAGGGGATTGGCACAGGGTGCAATGAGCAGTTCTTC
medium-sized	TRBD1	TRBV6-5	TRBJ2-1	CASSRTGNPYNEQFF	TGTGCCAGCAGTCGGACAGGAAACCCTTACAATGAGCAGTTCTTC
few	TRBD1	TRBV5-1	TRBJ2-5	CASSLAGQGVLTETQYF	TGCGCCAGCAGCTTGGCCGGACAGGGGGTACTCACAGAGACCCAGTACTTC
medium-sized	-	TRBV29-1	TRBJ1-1	CSTPGHTNTEAFF	TGCAGCACACCGGGACACACGAACACTGAAGCTTTCTTT
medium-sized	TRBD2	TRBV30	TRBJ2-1	CAWSRKGLAGTEQFF	TGTGCCTGGAGCAGAAAGGGACTAGCGGGCACTGAGCAGTTCTTC
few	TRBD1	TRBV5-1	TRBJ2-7	CASSRDPGQGSYEQYF	TGCGCCAGCAGCAGAGATCCGGGACAGGGCTCCTACGAGCAGTACTTC
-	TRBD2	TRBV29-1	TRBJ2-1	CSVLGGLAGGNNEQFF	TGCAGCGTTCTCGGGGGACTAGCGGGGGGGAACAATGAGCAGTTCTTC
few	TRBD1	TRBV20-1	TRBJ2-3	CSARGGDRGLADTQYF	TGCAGTGCTAGAGGGGGGGACAGGGGGCTAGCAGATACGCAGTATTTT
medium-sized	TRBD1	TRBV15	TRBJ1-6	CATRPSGTGDNSPLHF	TGTGCCACCAGACCTAGCGGGACAGGGGATAATTCACCCCTCCACTTT
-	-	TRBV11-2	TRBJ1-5	CASSVGPTATLDSNQPQHF	TGTGCCAGCAGCGTAGGCCCGACAGCTACTCTTGATAGCAATCAGCCCCAGCATTTT
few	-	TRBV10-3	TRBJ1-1	CAISGSSEAFF	TGTGCCATCAGTGGCTCGAGTGAAGCTTTCTTT
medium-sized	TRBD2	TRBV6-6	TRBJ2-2	CASRAGSGGTGELFF	TGTGCCAGCAGGGCCGGCAGCGGGGGCACCGGGGAGCTGTTTTTT
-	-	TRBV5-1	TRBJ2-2	CASSLLLPNTGELFF	TGCGCCAGCAGCTTATTACTTCCGAACACCGGGGAGCTGTTTTTT
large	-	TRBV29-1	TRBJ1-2	CSASRVNYGYTF	TGCAGCGCTTCCAGGGTTAACTATGGCTACACCTTC
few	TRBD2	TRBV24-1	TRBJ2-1	CATSPSGLAGALSYNEQFF	TGTGCCACCAGCCCTTCCGGACTAGCGGGGGCCCTCTCCTACAATGAGCAGTTCTTC
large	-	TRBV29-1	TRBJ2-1	CSVVPLLRYNEQFF	TGCAGCGTTGTCCCGTTGTTGCGGTACAATGAGCAGTTCTTC
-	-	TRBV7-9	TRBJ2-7	CASSSGDAYEQYF	TGTGCCAGCAGCTCGGGGGACGCCTACGAGCAGTACTTC
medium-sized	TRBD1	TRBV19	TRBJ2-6	CASSSQRDRGRNGANVLTF	TGTGCCAGTAGTTCTCAGCGGGACAGGGGGCGAAATGGGGCCAACGTCCTGACTTTC
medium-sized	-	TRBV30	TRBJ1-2	CAWSAKQLNYGYTF	TGTGCCTGGAGTGCTAAACAGCTTAACTATGGCTACACCTTC
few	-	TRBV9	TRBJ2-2	CASSVGQVTGELFF	TGTGCCAGCAGCGTAGGGCAGGTGACCGGGGAGCTGTTTTTT
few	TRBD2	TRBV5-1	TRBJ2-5	CASSLTSGGGQETQYF	TGCGCCAGCAGCCTCACTAGCGGGGGCGGACAAGAGACCCAGTACTTC
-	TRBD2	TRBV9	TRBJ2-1	CASSAMTSGRQFF	TGTGCCAGCAGCGCGATGACTAGCGGGAGGCAGTTCTTC